In this sample, the clone carrying this T cell receptor (beta chain) turned up a few times. This entry comes from a study of T cell changes during pregnancy in multiple sclerosis. CDR3 size: 14 residues. Between the trimmed V and J ends, which lost 1 base and 6 bases, there was a span of 11 bases. CDR1 SGHNT and CDR2 YENEEA come from the germline V gene. Clones were read by immunoSEQ multiplex PCR, and TCRdb kept only the in-frame ones, dropping some. The sample holds over 45,000 clones; approximately 90% are singletons and the top ten take less than 3%. The chain is built from TRBV11-3 and TRBJ2-3, with a tentative D call TRBD2 (6 bases). The TCR originated in a female donor in good health, enrolled as a control in a pregnancy study. The source was peripheral blood, collected in the third trimester of pregnancy. CDR3 nucleotide sequence: TGTGCCAGCAGCTTAGTTGGGGGGAGCGATACGCAGTATTTT. Encoded protein: CASSLVGGSDTQYF.